The sequence of this T cell receptor beta chain was determined in a study of metastatic and nonmetastatic thyroid tumors. Whole-study context: Comparison of repertoires was carried out across blood and tumor or nodule tissue from malignant and benign thyroid patients.

No treatment of any kind had been given to any patient before thyroid surgery. CDR1 MNHNS and CDR2 SASEGT come from the germline V gene. With 0 bases removed from V and 3 bases from J, the gap between germline ends came to 15 bases. The CDR3 totals 16 residues. This clone was picked up many times. Its antigen is still unknown. TCRdb re-called clones via MiXCR from the PCR reads. The repertoire consists of fewer than 7,000 clones, with about 32% occurring once and the leading ten covering less than 50%. General study findings and limits: Malignant tumors reportedly showed significantly higher TCR beta diversity than benign nodules in both blood and tumor.

The chain uses TRBV6-1 and TRBJ2-7; D possibly corresponds to TRBD2 (5 bases). The specimen was tumor tissue. The receptor comes from a female donor with papillary thyroid cancer or a benign thyroid nodule (not recorded which). Some clones in this sample may be carry-over from other donors' samples. The CDR3 here is CASSEAWAQAGYEQYF. CDR3 coding DNA: TGTGCCAGCAGTGAAGCCTGGGCGCAGGCGGGCTACGAGCAGTACTTC.